This TCR beta chain came from a study of blood T cell repertoires in COVID-19. Study-level background: There were acute and convalescent COVID-19 samples, and they came from the United States, Italy and Spain. PBMCs, B-cell-depleted T cells, or T cells provided the cDNA or gDNA that made up the material.

Trimming removed 2 bases from V and 8 bases from J; junction bases left unmatched: 8. CDR1 and CDR2 (germline): KGHSH, LQKENI. The CDR3 contains 15 residues. Donors of Cohort 3 who recovered were those that had two negative PCRs, clearance, or symptom resolution. Original handling: Counts of nucleated cells, estimated from reference gene primer amplification, were obtained. The method was immunoSEQ multiplex PCR; TCRdb's version includes in-frame clones alone and lacks a portion of them. V and J calls and clone size come straight from that table; D and trimming were deduced from the DNA. The table shows about 220,000 clones, with 70% to 85% occurring only once.

The chain combines TRBV18 with TRBJ1-4; the match to TRBD1 covers 7 bases. This TCR was recovered from a woman in her sixties or seventies who had recovered from COVID-19. The specimen sequenced was PBMCs or T cells enriched from blood (not recorded which). In nucleotides, the CDR3 is TGTGCCAGCTCACCAAGACAGGGTTTACAGGAAAAACTGTTTTTT. Its protein is CASSPRQGLQEKLFF.